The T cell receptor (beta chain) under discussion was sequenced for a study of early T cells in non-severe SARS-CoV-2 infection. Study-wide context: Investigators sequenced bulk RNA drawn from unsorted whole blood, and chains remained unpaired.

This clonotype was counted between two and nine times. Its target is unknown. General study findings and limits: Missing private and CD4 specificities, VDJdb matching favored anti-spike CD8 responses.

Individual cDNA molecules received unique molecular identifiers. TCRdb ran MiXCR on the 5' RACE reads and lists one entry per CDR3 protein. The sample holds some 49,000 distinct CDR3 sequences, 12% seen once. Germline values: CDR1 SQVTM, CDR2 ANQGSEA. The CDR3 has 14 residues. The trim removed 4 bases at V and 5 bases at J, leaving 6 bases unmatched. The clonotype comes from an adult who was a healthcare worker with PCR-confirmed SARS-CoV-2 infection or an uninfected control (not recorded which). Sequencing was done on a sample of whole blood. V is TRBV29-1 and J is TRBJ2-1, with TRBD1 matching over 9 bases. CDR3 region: CSVGRGTGNNEQFF. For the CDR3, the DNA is TGCAGCGTTGGTCGGGGGACAGGGAACAATGAGCAGTTCTTC.